The clone carrying this T cell receptor (beta chain) was detected a few times. Its antigen is undetermined. For TCR beta, libraries came from quantitative 5'-RACE with molecular barcodes. TCRdb fed the 5' RACE reads into MiXCR, producing one record per CDR3 protein. The sample lists 120,000 or so distinct CDR3 sequences; approximately 14% were seen once. These data come from a study of CD8 T cells in ankylosing spondylitis. Overall study findings and caveats: According to the report, clones linked to the disease were significantly enriched in matched synovial fluid samples taken from ankylosing spondylitis patients. Clones linked to the disease showed a CD8+ phenotype. They occurred at relatively low frequencies in peripheral blood.

This CDR3 has 13 residues. CDR1 is DFQATT and CDR2 is SNEGSKA in the germline V gene (reference sequence). Between the trimmed V and J ends, which lost 3 bases and 4 bases, there was a span of 10 bases. This TCR was sampled from a female donor with ankylosing spondylitis or in good health (not recorded which). V usage is TRBV20-1 and J usage is TRBJ2-4; TRBD1 is a possible D gene (6 bases). Material: blood, either unsorted or a sorted T cell fraction (not recorded which). CDR3 loop: CSARGTGKNIQYF. The CDR3 nucleotides are TGCAGTGCTAGGGGAACAGGGAAAAACATTCAGTACTTC.